The 30 T cell receptor beta chains reported below all come from one sample, sequenced in a study of OX40 agonist ivuxolimab in advanced cancers. Receptors were amplified or captured by the immunoSEQ multiplex PCR assay. In TCRdb, the immuneACCESS table is reduced to in-frame sequences with V and J assigned. These tables do not hold every clone; where another copy was compared, an unresolved V gene accounts for under half, and the others remain unexplained. The sample has fewer than 90,000 clones on record, roughly nine tenths of them singletons. The leading ten clones occupy about 3% of the sample. The source was CD4+ or CD8+ T cells sorted from blood, collected in a trial of the OX40 agonist ivuxolimab. Receptor source: an adult with an advanced solid tumor such as melanoma, head and neck, liver or kidney cancer.

The CDR3 here is CASSGRVAVYNTGELFF. The CDR3 nucleotides are TGTGCCAGCAGCGGGAGGGTAGCGGTGTACAACACCGGGGAGCTGTTTTTT. The chain carries TRBV7-8 and TRBJ2-2; TRBD2 matches 7 bases. The CDR3 sequence is 17 residues long. From germline, CDR1 is SGHVS and CDR2 FQNEAQ. Trimming took 5 bases from V and 2 from J; bases not matched to a gene: 11.

The chain uses TRBV9 and TRBJ2-1; a weak D match, TRBD2 (7 bases). Trimming took 1 base from V and 4 from J, leaving 15 bases between them. The CDR3 sequence is 16 residues long. Looked up from germline, CDR1 is SGDLS and CDR2 is YYNGEE. CDR3 DNA: TGTGCCAGCAGCGTAATGGGGGGGCCGGTTTACAATGAGCAGTTCTTC. This codes for CASSVMGGPVYNEQFF.

This chain connects TRBV30 to TRBJ2-2; perhaps TRBD2 as D (6 bases). V was clipped by 8 bases and J by 2 bases, with 15 bases between them. The CDR3 consists of 14 residues. Germline CDR1 and CDR2: GTSNPN and SVGIG (reference sequence). The CDR3 is CARLGTHNTGELFF. CDR3 nucleotide sequence: TGTGCCAGGCTCGGGACTCACAACACCGGGGAGCTGTTTTTT.

This clone has just a few counts. The genes are TRBV7-2 and TRBJ2-1; the match to TRBD2 covers 10 bases. Trimming at V came to 4 bases and at J to 8 bases, leaving 11 bases not matched to a gene. CDR3 length: 16 residues. Germline loops: CDR1 SGHTA, CDR2 FQGNSA. The CDR3 here is CASSSRLAGVEDEQFF. In DNA, the CDR3 is TGTGCCAGCAGCTCTCGCCTAGCGGGAGTCGAGGATGAGCAGTTCTTC.

The chain joins TRBV29-1 to TRBJ2-1; tentative D call: TRBD2 (5 bases). Deletions cut 7 bases from V and 9 bases from J, with 19 bases between. Germline lookup yields CDR1 SQVTM and CDR2 ANQGSEA. The CDR3 loop spans 13 amino acids. Here the CDR3 DNA reads TGCAGCGCCCGCCCGACCCCGGGGAGTGAGCAGTTCTTC. This codes for CSARPTPGSEQFF.

This clone occurred once. The chain links TRBV5-1 to TRBJ2-3; 9 bases are a match to TRBD2. V gave up 4 bases and J gave up 4 bases; unmatched junction bases: 10. CDR3 length equals 16 residues. Looked up from germline, CDR1 is SGHRS and CDR2 is YFSETQ. The CDR3 loop reads CASSQTSGFGADTQYF. As DNA, the CDR3 is TGCGCCAGCAGCCAAACTAGCGGGTTCGGGGCAGATACGCAGTATTTT.

In this sample, this clone turned up a few times. This chain joins TRBV5-1 and TRBJ1-1, with 7 nucleotides matching TRBD1. V gave up 2 bases and J gave up 0 bases; unmatched junction bases: 4. Germline lookup yields CDR1 SGHRS and CDR2 YFSETQ. This CDR3 has 15 amino acids. CDR3 residues: CASSLLTGLNTEAFF. The CDR3 DNA follows: TGCGCCAGCAGCTTACTGACAGGGCTGAACACTGAAGCTTTCTTT.

This sequence joins TRBV4-2 and TRBJ1-2; D is perhaps TRBD1 (5 bases). V shed 0 bases and J shed 7 bases, with 18 bases lying between them. The CDR3 is 16 amino acids. CDR1 LGHNA and CDR2 YNFKEQ come from the germline V gene. The CDR3 DNA reads as TGTGCCAGCAGCCAAGATACGACATTCGACGGGACTGGCTACACCTTC. Its translation: CASSQDTTFDGTGYTF.

This clone was recorded once. This chain connects TRBV5-1 to TRBJ1-2; D is possibly TRBD1 (5 bases). The ends were cut back, 4 bases at V and 3 bases at J, with 10 bases in the middle. Per the germline V gene, CDR1 is SGHRS and CDR2 is YFSETQ. This CDR3 is built from 13 residues. Here the CDR3 reads CASSLGGDYGYTF. The CDR3 region has the DNA TGCGCCAGCAGCCTGGGAGGGGACTATGGCTACACCTTC.

The chain is built from TRBV5-1 and TRBJ1-3, with unresolved D. V was cut by 0 bases and J by 0 bases, with 10 bases left in between. The CDR3 is made up of 16 amino acids. From germline, CDR1 is SGHRS and CDR2 YFSETQ. The CDR3 region is CASSLVPGSSGNTIYF. The CDR3 region has the DNA TGCGCCAGCAGCTTGGTTCCGGGGTCCTCTGGAAACACCATATATTTT.

This chain joins TRBV15 and TRBJ1-2; TRBD1 matches 9 bases. There are 15 residues in the CDR3. CDR1 is LNHNV and CDR2 is YYDKDF in the germline V gene (reference sequence). With 3 bases clipped from V and 8 bases from J, the junction kept 10 bases outside the gene matches. The CDR3 sequence is CATSSPGQGFSGYTF. CDR3 nucleotide sequence: TGTGCCACCAGCAGCCCGGGACAGGGTTTCTCCGGCTACACCTTC.

The J gene is TRBJ2-1, the V gene TRBV14; the D is unclear. This CDR3 comprises 15 residues. Per the germline V gene, CDR1 is SGHDN and CDR2 is FVKESK. Trimming removed 4 bases from V and 2 bases from J, with 12 bases in between. Here the CDR3 reads CASSRLRHTYNEQFF. For the CDR3, the DNA is TGTGCCAGCAGCCGTTTAAGACATACCTACAATGAGCAGTTCTTC.

The gene calls are TRBV6-1 and TRBJ1-2, with TRBD1 matching 8 bases. Germline-derived CDR1 and CDR2 are MNHNS and SASEGT. CDR3 length: 14 amino acids. V lost 3 bases, J lost 4 bases, and 4 bases stayed unmatched. CDR3 in amino acids: CASSDRGPPYGYTF. The CDR3 DNA sequence: TGTGCCAGCAGTGACAGGGGGCCTCCCTATGGCTACACCTTC.

The chain recombines TRBV7-4 with TRBJ1-1, with D uncertain. Germline V CDR1 and CDR2: SGHVT, SQSDAQ. The germline V and J ends were trimmed by 5 bases and 7 bases, with 14 bases remaining between them. The length of the CDR3 is 13 residues. The CDR3 reads CASSLQRRNEAFF. Here the CDR3 DNA reads TGTGCCAGCAGCCTCCAAAGGAGGAATGAAGCTTTCTTT.

The V and J genes are TRBV18 and TRBJ2-3, with 7 bases aligning to TRBD2. CDR1 KGHSH and CDR2 LQKENI come from the germline V gene. Germline trimming cut 6 bases from V and 4 bases from J; bases unmatched to any gene: 10. The CDR3 spans 15 residues. In DNA, the CDR3 is TGTGCCAGCTCCATCATGGCGGGAGAAGCAGATACGCAGTATTTT. It translates to CASSIMAGEADTQYF. Looking up the rest from reference TRBV18 and TRBJ2-3 gives the full variable domain: NAGVMQNPRHLVRRRGQEARLRCSPMKGHSHVYWYRQLPEEGLKFMVYLQKENIIDESGMPKERFSAEFPKEGPSILRIQQVVRGDSAAYFCASSIMAGEADTQYFGPGTRLTVL.

This chain joins TRBV18 and TRBJ2-1; 9 positions agree with TRBD1. CDR1 KGHSH and CDR2 LQKENI come from the germline V gene. This CDR3 is built from 15 residues. V trimming: 2 bases; J trimming: 3 bases; junction bases outside the gene matches: 2. The CDR3 region is CASSPGGQGYNEQFF. CDR3 coding DNA: TGTGCCAGCTCACCAGGGGGACAGGGCTACAATGAGCAGTTCTTC.

The chain is built from TRBV29-1 and TRBJ2-7; no firm D call. Trimming stripped 0 bases from V and 4 bases from J, with 16 bases between. The CDR3 extends over 15 amino acids. Germline-derived CDR1 and CDR2 are SQVTM and ANQGSEA. The DNA of the CDR3 is TGCAGCGTTGAAGATAACTCCCAATCCCCATACGAGCAGTACTTC. Its protein is CSVEDNSQSPYEQYF.

This clone has a single count. Additional DNA sequences in this sample encode the identical CDR3. This chain connects TRBV27 to TRBJ2-7, with TRBD1 as a possible D gene (6 bases). The germline gives CDR1 MNHEY, CDR2 SMNVEV (reference sequence). The germline V and J ends were trimmed by 8 bases and 1 base, with 15 bases remaining between them. The CDR3 contains 14 residues. In DNA form, the CDR3 reads TGTGCCAGCCGATCCTTGGACAGATCCTACGAGCAGTACTTC. Translated, it gives CASRSLDRSYEQYF.

The rearrangement joins TRBV29-1 to TRBJ1-2; D is ambiguous. V lost 7 bases and J lost 0, with 12 bases in between. Germline CDR1 reads SQVTM; CDR2 reads ANQGSEA. This CDR3 has 13 amino acids. As DNA, the CDR3 is TGCAGCGCCCTAGGGAACACTAACTATGGCTACACCTTC. This gives the protein CSALGNTNYGYTF.

This chain connects TRBV28 to TRBJ2-1, with D unclear. The germline CDR1 and CDR2 sequences are MDHEN and SYDVKM. CDR3 length equals 16 residues. Trimming took off 7 bases at V and 0 bases at J, with 16 bases between the two ends. The CDR3 sequence: CASNSQGRSSYNEQFF. The DNA for the CDR3 is TGTGCCAGCAACTCCCAAGGGCGGAGCTCCTACAATGAGCAGTTCTTC.

The V call is TRBV13, the J call TRBJ1-4; unclear D gene. Trimming removed 6 bases from V and 0 bases from J, with 11 bases in between. Per the germline V gene, CDR1 is PRHDT and CDR2 is FYEKMQ (reference sequence). The CDR3 runs to 15 residues. The CDR3 sequence: CASRPSGTTNEKLFF. For the CDR3, the DNA is TGTGCCAGCAGACCATCAGGCACAACTAATGAAAAACTGTTTTTT. Variable domain in full (rest from reference TRBV13 and TRBJ1-4): AAGVIQSPRHLIKEKRETATLKCYPIPRHDTVYWYQQGPGQDPQFLISFYEKMQSDKGSIPDRFSAQQFSDYHSELNMSSLELGDSALYFCASRPSGTTNEKLFFGSGTQLSVL.

The chain uses TRBV5-1 and TRBJ2-1, with D unclear. The CDR3 consists of 15 residues. Trimming left V 0 bases short and J 0 bases short, with 7 bases between. Germline V gene sequence: CDR1 SGHRS, CDR2 YFSETQ. CDR3: CASSLGPDSYNEQFF. CDR3 DNA: TGCGCCAGCAGCTTGGGGCCCGACTCCTACAATGAGCAGTTCTTC.

The chain has TRBV5-1 and TRBJ2-7; 9 bases match TRBD1. With 4 bases clipped from V and 5 bases from J, the junction kept 10 bases outside the gene matches. The CDR3 is 15 residues long. Germline V CDR1 and CDR2: SGHRS, YFSETQ. The CDR3, as DNA: TGCGCCAGCAGCGCCAACAGGGGGCCGGTAAACGAGCAGTACTTC. Translation gives CASSANRGPVNEQYF. The full variable domain, rest sourced from reference TRBV5-1 and TRBJ2-7, is KAGVTQTPRYLIKTRGQQVTLSCSPISGHRSVSWYQQTPGQGLQFLFEYFSETQRNKGNFPGRFSGRQFSNSRSEMNVSTLELGDSALYLCASSANRGPVNEQYFGPGTRLTVT.

This clone has just one count. The chain combines TRBV28 with TRBJ2-7; TRBD2 aligns across 12 bases. The CDR3 is 15 amino acids. With 4 bases clipped from V and 5 bases from J, the junction kept 6 bases outside the gene matches. The germline V gene encodes CDR1 MDHEN and CDR2 SYDVKM. The CDR3 spells CASSSWTSGTHEQYF. CDR3 nucleotides: TGTGCCAGCAGTTCATGGACTAGCGGGACCCACGAGCAGTACTTC.

The chain carries TRBV14 and TRBJ2-5, with TRBD2 matching over 12 bases. CDR3 size: 17 residues. Per the germline V gene, CDR1 is SGHDN and CDR2 is FVKESK. The junction had 8 bases not matched to a gene; V was cut back by 4 bases and J by 2 bases. The CDR3 DNA sequence: TGTGCCAGCAGCCCTCGAAGGACTAGCGGGGTTCAAGAGACCCAGTACTTC. Translation: CASSPRRTSGVQETQYF.

This rearrangement joins TRBV7-8 to TRBJ2-5; D possibly corresponds to TRBD2 (6 bases). Germline lookup yields CDR1 SGHVS and CDR2 FQNEAQ. This CDR3 is 15 amino acids long. Trimming shortened V by 5 bases and J by 4 bases, and 17 bases separated the two germline ends. The CDR3 spells CASSQEGRDSETQYF. DNA for the CDR3: TGTGCCAGCAGCCAGGAGGGGCGGGATTCAGAGACCCAGTACTTC.

This rearrangement joins TRBV5-1 to TRBJ2-5; D is perhaps TRBD1 (5 bases). This CDR3 contains 14 residues. V lost 1 base, J lost 5 bases, and 12 bases lay in between. Germline CDR1 SGHRS, CDR2 YFSETQ. CDR3 in DNA: TGCGCCAGCAGCTTGCAGGGTATTGGGGAGACCCAGTACTTC. It codes for CASSLQGIGETQYF.

The rearrangement uses TRBV5-1 and TRBJ1-1; 10 bases map to TRBD1. Germline assignment: CDR1 SGHRS and CDR2 YFSETQ. The CDR3 spans 14 residues. Germline trimming cut 2 bases from V and 7 bases from J; bases unmatched to any gene: 5. The CDR3 DNA reads TGCGCCAGCAGCTTAGGTGGGACAGGGGTTGAAGCTTTCTTT. Protein product: CASSLGGTGVEAFF.

V gene TRBV5-6 combines with J gene TRBJ2-7, with 11 positions matching TRBD2. Trimming removed 3 bases from V and 7 bases from J; junction bases left unmatched: 12. In germline, CDR1 is SGHDT, CDR2 YYEEEE. The CDR3 spans 16 residues. The CDR3 nucleotides are TGTGCCAGCAGCTCACTAGCGGGAGTTGTGACGGGGGAGCAGTACTTC. Translation gives CASSSLAGVVTGEQYF.

This sequence joins TRBV28 and TRBJ2-1; TRBD2 matches 10 bases. V was clipped by 4 bases and J by 6 bases; unmatched bases: 12. Germline V gene data show CDR1 as MDHEN and CDR2 as SYDVKM. This CDR3 has 17 amino acids. The CDR3 sequence is CASSSSRLAGLFNEQFF. CDR3 DNA: TGTGCCAGCAGTTCCTCTCGACTAGCGGGCCTATTCAATGAGCAGTTCTTC.